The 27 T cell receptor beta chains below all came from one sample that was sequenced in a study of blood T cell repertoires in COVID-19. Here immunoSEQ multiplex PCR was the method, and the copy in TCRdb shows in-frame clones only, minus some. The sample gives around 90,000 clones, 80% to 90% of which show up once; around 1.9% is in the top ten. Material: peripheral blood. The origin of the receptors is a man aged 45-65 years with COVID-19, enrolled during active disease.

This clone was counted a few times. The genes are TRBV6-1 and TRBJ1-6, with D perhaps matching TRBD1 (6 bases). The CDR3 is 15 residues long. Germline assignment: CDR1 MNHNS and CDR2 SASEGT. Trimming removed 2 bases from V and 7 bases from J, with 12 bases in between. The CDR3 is CASSELGHLNSPLHF. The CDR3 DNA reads TGTGCCAGCAGTGAACTGGGACACCTAAATTCACCCCTCCACTTT.

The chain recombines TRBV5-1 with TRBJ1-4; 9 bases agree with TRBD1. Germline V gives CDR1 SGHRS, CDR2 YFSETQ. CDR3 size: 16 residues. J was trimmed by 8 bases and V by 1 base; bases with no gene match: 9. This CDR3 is CASSLNPGQGGEKLFF. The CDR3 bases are TGCGCCAGCAGCTTGAACCCGGGACAGGGAGGAGAAAAACTGTTTTTT.

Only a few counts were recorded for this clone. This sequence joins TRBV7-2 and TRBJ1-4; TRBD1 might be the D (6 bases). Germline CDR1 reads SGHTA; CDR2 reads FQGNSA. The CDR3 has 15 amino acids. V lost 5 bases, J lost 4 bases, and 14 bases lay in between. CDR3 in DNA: TGTGCCAGCAGCCCAATCAGGGGTCGTAATGAAAAACTGTTTTTT. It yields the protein CASSPIRGRNEKLFF.

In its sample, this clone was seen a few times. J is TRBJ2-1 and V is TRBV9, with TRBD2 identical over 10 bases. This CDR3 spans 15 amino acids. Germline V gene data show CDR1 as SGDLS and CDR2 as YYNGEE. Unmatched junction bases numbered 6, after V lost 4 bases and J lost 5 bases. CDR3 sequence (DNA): TGTGCCAGCAGCTGGGGGGGACTAGCGAACAATGAGCAGTTCTTC. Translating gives CASSWGGLANNEQFF.

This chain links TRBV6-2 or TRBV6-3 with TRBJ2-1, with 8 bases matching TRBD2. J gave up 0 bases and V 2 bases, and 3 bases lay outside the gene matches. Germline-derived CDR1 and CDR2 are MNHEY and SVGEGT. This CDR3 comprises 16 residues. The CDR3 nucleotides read TGTGCCAGCAGTTACCGCGGGGGGAGCTCCTACAATGAGCAGTTCTTC. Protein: CASSYRGGSSYNEQFF.

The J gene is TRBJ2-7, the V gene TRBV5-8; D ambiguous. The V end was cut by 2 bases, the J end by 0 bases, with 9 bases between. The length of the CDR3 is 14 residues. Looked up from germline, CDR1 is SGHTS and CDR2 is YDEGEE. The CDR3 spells CASSFGWSSYEQYF. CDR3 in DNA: TGTGCCAGCAGCTTCGGGTGGAGCTCCTACGAGCAGTACTTC.

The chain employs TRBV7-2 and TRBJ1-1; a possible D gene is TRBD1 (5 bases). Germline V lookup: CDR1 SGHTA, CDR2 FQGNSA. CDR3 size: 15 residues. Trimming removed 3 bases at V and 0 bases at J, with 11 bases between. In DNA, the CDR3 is TGTGCCAGCAGCTTGCGGGGGGACCTGAACACTGAAGCTTTCTTT. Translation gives CASSLRGDLNTEAFF.

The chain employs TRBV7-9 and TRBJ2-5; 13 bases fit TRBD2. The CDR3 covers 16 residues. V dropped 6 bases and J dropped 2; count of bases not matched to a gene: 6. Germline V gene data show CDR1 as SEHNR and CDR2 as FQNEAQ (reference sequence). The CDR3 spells CASSRLAGGRQETQYF. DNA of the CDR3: TGTGCCAGCAGTCGACTAGCGGGGGGAAGACAAGAGACCCAGTACTTC.

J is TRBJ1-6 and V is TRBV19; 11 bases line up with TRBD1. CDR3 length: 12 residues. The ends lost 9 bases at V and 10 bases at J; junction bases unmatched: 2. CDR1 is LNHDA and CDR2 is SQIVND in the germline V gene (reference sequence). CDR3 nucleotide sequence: TGTGCCAGCGGACAGGGGGCATCACCCCTCCACTTT. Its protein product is CASGQGASPLHF.

Here the CDR3 DNA reads TGTGCCAGCAGCCCCGGGACAGTGGCCCTGGGGCAGTACTTC. It is translated as CASSPGTVALGQYF. This chain links TRBV3-1 (or the pseudogene TRBV3-2) with TRBJ2-7; 7 bases map to TRBD1. The CDR3 loop spans 14 amino acids. Germline-derived CDR1 and CDR2 are LGHDT and YNNKEL (reference sequence). V was clipped by 4 bases and J by 9 bases; unmatched bases: 12.

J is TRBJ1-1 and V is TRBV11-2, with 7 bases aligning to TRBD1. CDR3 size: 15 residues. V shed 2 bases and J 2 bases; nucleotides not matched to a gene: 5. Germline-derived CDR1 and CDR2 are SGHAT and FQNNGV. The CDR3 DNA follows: TGTGCCAGCAGCTTAAAAGGGGGCAGAAACACTGAAGCTTTCTTT. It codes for CASSLKGGRNTEAFF.

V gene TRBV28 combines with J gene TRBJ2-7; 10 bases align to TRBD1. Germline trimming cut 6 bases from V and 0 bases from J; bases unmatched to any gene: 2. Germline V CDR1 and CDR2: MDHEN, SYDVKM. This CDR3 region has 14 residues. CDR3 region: CASRGQGSSYEQYF. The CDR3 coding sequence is TGTGCCAGCAGGGGACAGGGGAGCTCCTACGAGCAGTACTTC.

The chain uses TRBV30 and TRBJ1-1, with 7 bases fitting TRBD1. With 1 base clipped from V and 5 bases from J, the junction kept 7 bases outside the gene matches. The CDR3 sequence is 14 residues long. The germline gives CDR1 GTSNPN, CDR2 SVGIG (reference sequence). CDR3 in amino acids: CAWSAGQRITEAFF. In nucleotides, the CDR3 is TGTGCCTGGAGTGCGGGACAGAGAATAACTGAAGCTTTCTTT.

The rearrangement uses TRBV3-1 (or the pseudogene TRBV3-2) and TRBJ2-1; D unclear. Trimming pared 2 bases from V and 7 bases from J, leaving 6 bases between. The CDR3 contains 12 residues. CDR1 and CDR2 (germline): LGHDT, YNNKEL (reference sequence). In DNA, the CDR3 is TGTGCCAGCAGCCAATTCGGGAATGAGCAGTTCTTC. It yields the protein CASSQFGNEQFF.

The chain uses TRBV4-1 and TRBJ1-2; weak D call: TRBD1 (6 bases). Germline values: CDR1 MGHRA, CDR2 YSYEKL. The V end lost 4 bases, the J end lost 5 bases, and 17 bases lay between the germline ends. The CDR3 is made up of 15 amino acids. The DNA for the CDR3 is TGCGCCAGCAGCCCAGGGTGGGGGCGAATGTATGGCTACACCTTC. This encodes CASSPGWGRMYGYTF.

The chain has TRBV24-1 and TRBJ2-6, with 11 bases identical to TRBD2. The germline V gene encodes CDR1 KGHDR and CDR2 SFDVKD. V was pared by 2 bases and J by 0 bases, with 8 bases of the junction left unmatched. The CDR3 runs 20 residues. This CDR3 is CATSDSRTSGYSSGANVLTF. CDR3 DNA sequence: TGTGCCACCAGTGATTCCCGGACTAGCGGGTACAGCTCTGGGGCCAACGTCCTGACTTTC.

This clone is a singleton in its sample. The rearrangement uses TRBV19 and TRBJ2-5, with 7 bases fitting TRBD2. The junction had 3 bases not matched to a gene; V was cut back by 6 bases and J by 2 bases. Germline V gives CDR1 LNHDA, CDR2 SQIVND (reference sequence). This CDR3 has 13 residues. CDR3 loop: CASSLGRQETQYF. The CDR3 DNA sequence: TGTGCCAGTAGCCTCGGGAGGCAAGAGACCCAGTACTTC.

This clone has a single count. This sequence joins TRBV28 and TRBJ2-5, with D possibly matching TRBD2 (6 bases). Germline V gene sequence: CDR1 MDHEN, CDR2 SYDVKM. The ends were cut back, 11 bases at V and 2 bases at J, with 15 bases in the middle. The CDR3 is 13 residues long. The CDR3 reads CAGGTGGQETQYF. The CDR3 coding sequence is TGTGCCGGTGGGACCGGAGGGCAAGAGACCCAGTACTTC.

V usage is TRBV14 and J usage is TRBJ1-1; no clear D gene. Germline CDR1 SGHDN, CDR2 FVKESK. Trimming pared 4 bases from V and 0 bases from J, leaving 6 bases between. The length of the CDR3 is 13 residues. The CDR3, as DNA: TGTGCCAGCAGCCTCTCAGTGAACACTGAAGCTTTCTTT. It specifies CASSLSVNTEAFF.

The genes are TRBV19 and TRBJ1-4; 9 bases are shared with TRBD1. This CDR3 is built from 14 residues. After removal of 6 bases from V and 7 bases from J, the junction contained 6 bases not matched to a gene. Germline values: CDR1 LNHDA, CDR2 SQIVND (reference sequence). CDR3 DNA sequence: TGTGCCAGTAGGGGACAGGGATCTTCTGAAAAACTGTTTTTT. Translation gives CASRGQGSSEKLFF.

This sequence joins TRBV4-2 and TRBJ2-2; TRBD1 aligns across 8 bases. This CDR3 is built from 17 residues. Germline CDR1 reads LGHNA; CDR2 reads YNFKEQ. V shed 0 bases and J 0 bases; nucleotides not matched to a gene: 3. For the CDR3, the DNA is TGTGCCAGCAGCCAAGATCAGGGGGCAGCGAACACCGGGGAGCTGTTTTTT. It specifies CASSQDQGAANTGELFF.

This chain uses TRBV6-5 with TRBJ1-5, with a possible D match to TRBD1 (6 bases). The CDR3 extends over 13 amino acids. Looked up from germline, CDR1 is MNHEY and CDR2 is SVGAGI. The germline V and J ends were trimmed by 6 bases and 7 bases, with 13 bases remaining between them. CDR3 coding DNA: TGTGCCAGCAGCCACAGGGCCAACCAGCCCCAGCATTTT. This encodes CASSHRANQPQHF.

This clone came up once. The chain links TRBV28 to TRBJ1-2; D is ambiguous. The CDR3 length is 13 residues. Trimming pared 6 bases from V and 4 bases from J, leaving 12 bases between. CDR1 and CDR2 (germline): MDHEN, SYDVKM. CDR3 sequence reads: CASSPGQFYGYTF. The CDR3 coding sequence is TGTGCCAGCAGCCCCGGTCAATTCTATGGCTACACCTTC.

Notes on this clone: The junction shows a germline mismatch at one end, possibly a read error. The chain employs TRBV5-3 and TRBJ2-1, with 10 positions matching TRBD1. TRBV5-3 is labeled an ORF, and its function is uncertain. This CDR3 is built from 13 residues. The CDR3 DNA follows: TGTGCCAGAAGCTTGGGTCGGACAGGGGGGTGGCTCTTC. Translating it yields CARSLGRTGGWLF.

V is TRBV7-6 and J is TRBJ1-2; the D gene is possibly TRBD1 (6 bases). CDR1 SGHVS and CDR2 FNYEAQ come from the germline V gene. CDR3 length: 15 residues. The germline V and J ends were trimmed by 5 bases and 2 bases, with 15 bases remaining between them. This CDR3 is CASSPFGGLNYGYTF. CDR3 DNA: TGTGCCAGCAGCCCCTTCGGGGGGCTCAACTATGGCTACACCTTC.

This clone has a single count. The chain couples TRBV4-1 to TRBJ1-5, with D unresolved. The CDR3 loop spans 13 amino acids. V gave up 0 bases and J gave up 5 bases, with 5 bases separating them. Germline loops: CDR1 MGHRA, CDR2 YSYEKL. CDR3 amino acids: CASSQDTDQPQHF. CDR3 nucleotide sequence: TGCGCCAGCAGCCAAGACACGGATCAGCCCCAGCATTTT.

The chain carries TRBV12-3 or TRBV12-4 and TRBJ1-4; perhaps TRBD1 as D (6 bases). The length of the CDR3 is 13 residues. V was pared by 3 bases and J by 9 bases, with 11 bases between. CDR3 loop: CASSLRGQKKLFF. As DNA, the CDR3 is TGTGCCAGCAGTTTGCGGGGGCAGAAAAAACTGTTTTTT.